This T cell receptor (beta chain) was retrieved from a study of long-term antiretroviral therapy in people with HIV. Assay version v3.0 of immunoSEQ was used, and it was run at survey level. Clones were sequenced by immunoSEQ multiplex PCR, and TCRdb holds only the in-frame ones, with some missing. The table has about 29,000 clones, approximately 85% seen once; the top ten hold 14%. Study observations and caveats: The study found that diversity rose after ART but stayed below transplant donor controls.

CDR3 length equals 13 residues. Trimming at V came to 6 bases and at J to 2 bases, leaving 4 bases not matched to a gene. The germline CDR1 and CDR2 sequences are SGHTA and FQGNSA. To note about this clone: The antigen is not known.

The gene calls are TRBV7-2 and TRBJ2-7; 7 bases agree with TRBD2. This sample comprised unsorted PBMCs, obtained 2.9 years after starting antiretroviral therapy. This TCR derives from a man aged 50-59 years with HIV. CDR3 coding DNA: TGTGCCAGCAGTGAGCGGGATCCCTACGAGCAGTACTTC. Translating it yields CASSERDPYEQYF.